This TCR beta chain was captured in a study of T cell repertoires in cytomegalovirus infection (dated by TCRdb to between 2017 and 2020). About the full investigation: The peptide stimulations were aimed at well-studied HLA-B-restricted epitopes as well as recently identified HLA-C-restricted CMV epitopes, whose presentation resists viral immunomodulation. Donor HLA type was relevant to the analysis, because carriage of CMV infection together with the matching HLA type was indicated by public TCR beta signatures. Beyond this particular receptor, the publication reports: The ex vivo response was dominated by HLA-C-restricted CMV-specific TCR beta clonotypes, which also provided the single most frequent clonotype in two of eight donors. In both this cohort and an independent cohort of some 350 donors, the cumulative frequency of public TCR beta family members distinguished carriers of CMV infection plus the relevant HLA type.

For sequencing, an Illumina HiSeq 1500 was employed. In-frame beta chains were kept once TCRdb had trimmed the public reads at Q25 with fastp and called clones with MiXCR. Entries are consolidated by CDR3 protein sequence, retaining the most common genes and DNA. The sample has a few hundred thousand distinct CDR3 sequences on record, around 20% of them singletons. Approximately 19% of the sample rests with the top ten. Concerning this clonotype: There is no known antigen for this receptor. Per-nucleotide qualities are absent, and no much larger clonotype sits a single base away.

There are 15 amino acids in the CDR3, from cysteine to phenylalanine inclusive. Only the CDR3 DNA is retained, 45 bases long and in frame from the first base. The germline V gene sets CDR1 to SGHRS and CDR2 to YFSETQ. Trimming accounts for 6 bases at V and 5 bases at J, while the number of junction bases matched to no gene is 6. Explained via the paper, the treatment or condition label denotes: in vitro stimulation with specific CMV peptide epitopes to enrich CMV-specific T cells. The sequencing used cultured PBMCs, collected from culture after CMV antigen stimulation. This chain joins TRBV5-1 to TRBJ2-5, and TRBD2 matches 14 of the central bases. The sequence was obtained from a human donor in good health (CMV status not recorded). Some clones in this sample may be carry-over from other donors' samples. The CDR3 reads as follows: CASKLGTSGSETQYF. The DNA sequence is TGCGCCAGCAAACTCGGGACTAGCGGGAGCGAGACCCAGTACTTC.